The text below deals with one T cell receptor (beta chain). The antigen this receptor binds is unknown. The read ends 3 residues early relative to the CDR3; the germline J gene fills the gap. Based on the germline V gene, the CDR1 and CDR2 sequences are WSHSY and SAAADI. There are 13 amino acids in the CDR3, from cysteine to phenylalanine inclusive. The 30 bases shown cover part of the CDR3, and their frame starts at base 1. Trimming removed 5 bases from V and 3 bases from J, leaving 8 bases between the germline ends. This sample was taken from a study of T cell clonality in common variable immunodeficiency (dated by TCRdb to about 2015). Most CVID patients and most healthy controls were of Caucasian heritage. From each donor, 5 to 8 ml of heparinized peripheral whole blood was collected. TCRbeta CDR3 repertoires were sequenced from genomic DNA of adults with common variable immune deficiency (CVID) and healthy adult controls. There were some 22 healthy adult volunteers in the control group (around twelve female and approximately ten male), ranging in age from about 23 to 66 years, with a mean age of around 34. Diluted blood was density-centrifuged over Hypaque 1077 or Ficoll-Paque to isolate peripheral blood mononuclear cells. Genomic DNA was obtained from unsorted mononuclear cells using either Qiagen column purification or a centrifugation-based method.

The study at large found these results: The authors noted that sequencing repertoires of T cell subpopulations would be needed to clarify what caused the increased clonality in CVID. Even though DNA input was the same, control samples had an average of about 89,000 unique sequences each, compared with roughly 30,000 in CVID samples. Increased TCRbeta clonality was found in CVID subjects compared with healthy controls (t-test p = 0.018), with the increase being most characteristic of about a third of subjects. Patient heterogeneity within the CVID cohort put limits on correlating repertoire features with clinical complications. Healthy controls shared more TCRbeta clones with each other than CVID subjects shared among themselves (p < 0.0001). CVID TCRbeta sequences were reported to have fewer deletions and N-nucleotide insertions and to lack highly modified clones with 13 or more V deletions.

For sequencing input, CVID and control samples contributed equivalent amounts of genomic DNA. For every sample, a 60 bp segment covering the rearranged TCRbeta CDR3 region was amplified and then sequenced. The immunoSEQ assay, a bias-corrected multiplex PCR combined with high-throughput sequencing, was used to amplify TCRbeta. The paper's data handling went like this. Each unique nucleotide sequence was treated as a clone and annotated with V, D and J genes, copy number and frequency. Sequences were labeled productive if in frame, and non-productive if out of frame or containing stop codons. Clonality was calculated from Shannon's entropy as previously described. Mean CDR3 Kyte-Doolittle hydropathy was derived from the predicted amino acid sequences of productive clones. Hierarchical clustering of scaled V gene usage was performed with the R hclust function using Manhattan distance and complete linkage. Sharing of clones by CDR3 amino acid sequence was evaluated by resampling 12 repertoires per group over 100 rounds. The repertoires were searched for 70 published EBV-specific TCRbeta sequences and a few hundred published CMV-specific TCRbeta sequences. A couple of CVID samples that yielded fewer than 10,000 sequences were excluded from the analysis, so 35 to 50 CVID repertoires were retained. TCRdb obtained this table from immuneACCESS and retained in-frame rearrangements with V and J assigned. These tables miss some clones; where compared with another copy, unresolved V genes account for less than half of the shortfall, and the remainder is unexplained. Clone size and the V and J calls come from that table; the DNA yielded D and trimming. There are some 40,000 clones in this sample, and none of them is a singleton. The ten largest clonotypes hold roughly 0.66% of the sample.

The sequence was obtained from a person between 18 and 75 years old in good health. Material: peripheral blood mononuclear cells. The sequence links TRBV10-2 to TRBJ1-5; no D segment can be confidently identified. CDR3 DNA, as far as it was read: TGCGCCAGCAGTCAGGCCCCCAATCAGCCC. Translated, this gives CASSQAPNQP. The complete CDR3 protein is CASSQAPNQPQHF.